The 32 T cell receptor delta chains given below trace back to one sample, sequenced in a study of gamma-delta chains in newborns, infants, children. TCRdb used CATT to re-call clones from the reads. The sample records more than 5,000 delta-chain clones, approximately 17% being singletons. Material for sequencing was blood. The receptor source for this set is a child who was a newborn, infant or young child, either healthy, febrile or measles-vaccinated (not recorded which).

The chain couples TRDV2 to TRDJ1, with TRDD3 matching over 13 bases. Germline V lookup: CDR1 GEAIGNYY, CDR2 EKD. The CDR3 is 19 residues long. V trimming: 0 bases; J trimming: 2 bases; junction bases outside the gene matches: 11. The CDR3: CACDTVRTGGYARTDKLIF. The CDR3 coding sequence is TGTGCCTGTGACACCGTCAGGACTGGGGGATACGCAAGGACCGATAAACTCATCTTT.

No call was made for the V gene; the J gene is TRDJ3; no DNA check was done on the table's D call, TRDD3. This CDR3 has 17 residues. CDR3 sequence reads: CACDPVGGLWDTRQMFF. The CDR3, as DNA: TGTGCCTGTGACCCTGTTGGGGGTTTATGGGACACCCGACAGATGTTTTTC.

The V gene remains uncalled, whereas the J gene is TRDJ1; TRDD3 is the table's D call and was not checked against the DNA. The CDR3 has 17 residues. The CDR3 nucleotides read TGTGCTCTTTGGGGCCTTCCCTCTGACGGGGGATCCTATAAACTCATCTTT. Its protein is CALWGLPSDGGSYKLIF.

Turning to this clone: The protein in TCRdb stems from a much larger clone and differs at residue 5 from this DNA's translation, likely a read error; here the protein is translated from the DNA. The J gene is TRDJ1, the V gene TRDV2; 11 bases align to TRDD3. Germline CDR1 GEAIGNYY, CDR2 EKD. V was clipped by 3 bases and J by 6 bases; unmatched bases: 11. This CDR3 spans 16 amino acids. CDR3 sequence: CACDAVPPLGDNKLIF. The CDR3 nucleotides read TGTGCCTGTGACGCCGTTCCGCCACTGGGGGATAATAAACTCATCTTT.

This clone was counted only a few times. One junction end does not reproduce the germline sequence, and a read error may be involved. The rearrangement uses TRDV2 and TRDJ3; TRDD3 aligns across 13 bases. Germline CDR1 and CDR2: GEAIGNYY and EKD. The CDR3 sequence is 21 residues long. CDR3 protein: CACDNVLGDTRSSWDTRQMFF. CDR3 nucleotides: TGTGCCTGTGACAACGTACTGGGGGATACGCGCAGCTCCTGGGACACCCGACAAATGTTTTTC.

This clone is classed as medium-sized. The identical CDR3 is also encoded by other nucleotide sequences in the sample. The V and J genes are TRDV2 and TRDJ3; D could derive from TRDD2 or TRDD3 (5 bases each). The CDR3 spans 19 residues. Trimming took 1 base from V and 0 from J, leaving 15 bases between them. The germline V gene encodes CDR1 GEAIGNYY and CDR2 EKD. CDR3: CACDTPGGPSSWDTRQMFF. DNA of the CDR3: TGTGCCTGTGACACTCCGGGGGGTCCTAGCTCCTGGGACACCCGACAGATGTTTTTC.

This clone occurred a few times. In the same sample, other DNA sequences code for this CDR3. This chain joins TRDV2 and TRDJ1, with 9 bases aligning to TRDD3. The ends lost 0 bases at V and 1 base at J; junction bases unmatched: 11. In germline, CDR1 is GEAIGNYY, CDR2 EKD. The CDR3 is 18 amino acids. The CDR3 coding sequence is TGTGCCTGTGACACCTTACTGGGGGACACGCGTATCACCGATAAACTCATCTTT. Protein sequence: CACDTLLGDTRITDKLIF.

The sample holds a few counts of this clone. A far larger clone is one base from this, pointing to a likely read error. This chain connects TRDV2 to TRDJ1, with TRDD3 identical over 11 bases. In germline, CDR1 is GEAIGNYY, CDR2 EKD. The CDR3 covers 18 residues. J was trimmed by 5 bases and V by 5 bases; bases with no gene match: 18. The CDR3 DNA reads as TGTGCCTGTGGCTTCCTAACTGGGGGATATCCACCTCAGGATAAACTCATCTTT. Encoded protein: CACGFLTGGYPPQDKLIF.

This clone was seen more than once but under ten times. Here the CDR3 reads CACDGTGGPSSWDTRQMFF. The CDR3, as DNA: TGTGCCTGTGACGGTACTGGGGGTCCTAGCTCCTGGGACACCCGACAGATGTTTTTC. The chain combines TRDV2 with TRDJ3, with TRDD3 matching over 8 bases. The CDR3 is 19 amino acids. Germline CDR1 is GEAIGNYY and CDR2 is EKD. V lost 3 bases and J lost 0; bases outside the gene matches: 9.

This sequence joins TRDV2 and TRDJ3; TRDD3 matches at 12 bases. The V gene's germline CDR1 is GEAIGNYY and CDR2 EKD. This CDR3 has 18 residues. Trimming took 4 bases from V and 2 from J; bases not matched to a gene: 5. The CDR3, as DNA: TGTGCCTGTGAACATGCTGGGGGATACGCCTGGGACACCCGACAGATGTTTTTC. This translates into CACEHAGGYAWDTRQMFF.

By share of the sample, this clone is medium-sized. The rearrangement links TRDV2 to TRDJ2; D gene ambiguous. This CDR3 region has 14 residues. Germline assignment: CDR1 GEAIGNYY and CDR2 EKD. Trimming shortened V by 3 bases and J by 6 bases, and 13 bases separated the two germline ends. CDR3 region: CACDPLRGPAQLFF. CDR3 nucleotides: TGTGCCTGTGACCCCTTAAGGGGTCCAGCACAACTCTTCTTT.

This clone is medium-sized (0.01 to 0.1%) in the sample. J is TRDJ3 and V is TRDV2, with 9 bases matching TRDD3. The CDR3 covers 18 residues. The germline CDR1 and CDR2 sequences are GEAIGNYY and EKD. The V segment lost 1 base and the J segment 2 bases; nucleotides outside the gene matches: 5. Here the CDR3 reads CACDTLGERPWDTRQMFF. CDR3 coding DNA: TGTGCCTGTGACACACTGGGGGAGAGACCCTGGGACACCCGACAGATGTTTTTC.

This clone has only a few counts. One end of the junction fails to match germline, which may point to a read error. The genes are TRDV2 and TRDJ3; 8 bases match TRDD3. From germline, CDR1 is GEAIGNYY and CDR2 EKD. The CDR3 sequence is 20 residues long. CDR3 loop: CACDTVLGERSSWDARQMFF. The CDR3 DNA reads as TGTGCCTGTGACACCGTCCTGGGGGAGCGCAGCTCCTGGGACGCCCGACAGATGTTTTTC.

This clone is deemed medium-sized. The chain carries TRDV1 and TRDJ1; 10 nucleotides align to TRDD3. Germline V gives CDR1 TSWWSYY, CDR2 QGS. Unmatched junction bases numbered 20, after V lost 1 base and J lost 0 bases. There are 22 residues in the CDR3. The CDR3 reads CALGERSAATRRGIRDTDKLIF. The DNA of the CDR3 is TGTGCTCTTGGGGAACGCTCGGCCGCTACGCGTCGGGGGATACGCGACACCGATAAACTCATCTTT.

V is TRDV1 and J is TRDJ1, with 8 positions matching TRDD2. V was pared by 0 bases and J by 0 bases, with 27 bases of the junction left unmatched. Per germline, CDR1 TSWWSYY and CDR2 QGS. The CDR3 sequence is 24 residues long. As DNA, the CDR3 is TGTGCTCTTGGGGAACTGGTCCCACTTCCTACGTCGTGGGGTCACAACCAATACACCGATAAACTCATCTTT. This encodes CALGELVPLPTSWGHNQYTDKLIF.

Within the sample, this clone is medium-sized. For the CDR3, the DNA is TGTGCCTGTGACACGGGATACGGGAGCTCCTGGGACACCCGACAGATGTTTTTC. It encodes CACDTGYGSSWDTRQMFF. The V gene is TRDV2, the J gene TRDJ3; TRDD3 matches 8 bases. Germline V CDR1 and CDR2: GEAIGNYY, EKD. Trimming removed 1 base from V and 0 bases from J; junction bases left unmatched: 4. The CDR3 length is 18 residues.

Concerning this clone itself: At one boundary the junction diverges from the germline segment, which might be a read error. This chain connects TRDV2 to TRDJ3; 7 nucleotides align to TRDD3. The J gene was not available in TCRdb and was assigned here by matching the DNA to germline segments. The CDR3 totals 20 residues. CDR1 is GEAIGNYY and CDR2 is EKD in the germline V gene. CDR3 region: CACDTVGAGDNARDTRKMFF. Written as DNA, the CDR3 is TGTGCCTGTGACACCGTGGGGGCCGGGGATAATGCCCGGGACACCCGAAAGATGTTTTTC.

A few counts support this clone. Within the sample, other DNA sequences also encode this same CDR3. The rearrangement joins TRDV2 to TRDJ4; 8 nucleotides agree with TRDD3. The V gene end was trimmed by 3 bases and the J gene end by 3 bases; junction bases not matched to a gene: 17. CDR3 length: 17 residues. Germline V lookup: CDR1 GEAIGNYY, CDR2 EKD. The CDR3 loop reads CACDAIEPTGGYGPLIF. Written as DNA, the CDR3 is TGTGCCTGTGACGCTATCGAGCCTACTGGGGGGTACGGACCCCTGATCTTT.

Note on this clone: It may be a read error: a sequence one base away is much more abundant. The J gene is TRDJ1, the V gene TRDV2; D not certain. TCRdb carries no J gene annotation; the J gene was assigned here by matching the DNA with germline. Germline CDR1 GEAIGNYY, CDR2 EKD. Between the trimmed V and J ends, which lost 9 bases and 0 bases, there was a span of 10 bases. This CDR3 has 12 residues. The CDR3 nucleotides read TGTGCCGGTGTCCCACACACCGATAAACTCATCTTT. Protein product: CAGVPHTDKLIF.

Points on this clone: Possible read error: a much larger clone is one base away. The chain employs TRDV2 and TRDJ2; 7 nucleotides agree with TRDD3. No J segment appears in TCRdb, so it was assigned here by matching the sequence to germline. The CDR3 is 17 residues long. Germline V gene sequence: CDR1 GEAIGNYY, CDR2 EKD. This CDR3 is CACDTVGGPALTAKLFF. Written as DNA, the CDR3 is TGTGCCTGTGACACCGTTGGGGGACCGGCTTTGACAGCAAAACTCTTCTTT.

A few counts support this clone. J is TRDJ1 and V is TRDV1; 7 bases map to TRDD3. CDR3 length: 17 amino acids. Germline V gives CDR1 TSWWSYY, CDR2 QGS. After removal of 1 base from V and 4 bases from J, the junction contained 12 bases not matched to a gene. CDR3 sequence (DNA): TGTGCTCTTGGGGAACGACCTACGTGGTGGATACGCGATAAACTCATCTTT. Translated, it gives CALGERPTWWIRDKLIF.

This clone has just a few counts. The CDR3 here is CALGDTMFYGLPTVGAHGTDKLIF. DNA for the CDR3: TGTGCTCTTGGGGACACAATGTTTTACGGCCTTCCTACAGTGGGGGCACACGGGACCGATAAACTCATCTTT. The chain links TRDV1 to TRDJ1; 9 bases fit TRDD2. Germline CDR1 and CDR2: TSWWSYY and QGS. The CDR3 sequence is 24 residues long. Trimming took 3 bases from V and 2 from J; bases not matched to a gene: 31.

A remark on this clone: TCRdb's listed protein matches a much larger clone and diverges from this DNA's translation at residue 6, likely through a read error; the protein shown comes from the DNA. The chain employs TRDV2 and TRDJ1; 10 bases agree with TRDD3. With 3 bases clipped from V and 3 bases from J, the junction kept 9 bases outside the gene matches. Germline-derived CDR1 and CDR2 are GEAIGNYY and EKD. The CDR3 has 16 residues. CDR3 loop: CACDYATGGLPDKLIF. The CDR3, as DNA: TGTGCCTGTGACTATGCTACTGGGGGATTACCCGATAAACTCATCTTT.

This clone was seen a few times. This chain links TRDV1 with TRDJ1, with 11 positions matching TRDD3. The V and J ends lost 2 bases and 0 bases, in that order; junction bases with no gene match: 14. The CDR3 totals 20 residues. CDR1 is TSWWSYY and CDR2 is QGS in the germline V gene. For the CDR3, the DNA is TGTGCTCTTGGGGAAAGGGTTCCGTACTGGGGGATATACGACACCGATAAACTCATCTTT. Protein sequence: CALGERVPYWGIYDTDKLIF.

On this clone itself: One junction end does not reproduce the germline sequence, and a read error may be involved. The V gene is TRDV2, the J gene TRDJ1; TRDD3 matches 7 bases. This CDR3 contains 19 residues. Germline assignment: CDR1 GEAIGNYY and CDR2 EKD. The CDR3, as DNA: TGTGCCTGTGACACCGTGGGGTCTGGGGGCAAAGCTTACACCGATAGACTCATCTTT. As protein: CACDTVGSGGKAYTDRLIF.

This clone came up a few times. A read error may explain this, as a much larger clone is one base away. Other DNA sequences of this sample code for an identical CDR3. The chain carries TRDV2 and TRDJ2; 7 nucleotides match TRDD3. This CDR3 spans 16 amino acids. The V gene's germline CDR1 is GEAIGNYY and CDR2 EKD. CDR3 amino acids: CACDKLGIALTAQLFF. The CDR3 nucleotides read TGTGCCTGTGACAAACTGGGGATCGCCCTGACAGCGCAACTCTTCTTT.

This clone came up a few times. The chain couples TRDV2 to TRDJ3; 8 bases map to TRDD3. The CDR3 has 19 residues. J lost 0 bases, V lost 4 bases, and 10 bases had no gene match. From germline, CDR1 is GEAIGNYY and CDR2 EKD. CDR3 coding DNA: TGTGCCTGTGAGTTTGCACTGGGGGTGACCTCCTGGGACACCCGACAGATGTTTTTC. It specifies CACEFALGVTSWDTRQMFF.

By frequency in the sample, this clone is large. Other DNA sequences of this sample code for an identical CDR3. The V gene is TRDV2, the J gene TRDJ2, with 10 bases fitting TRDD3. CDR1 GEAIGNYY and CDR2 EKD come from the germline V gene. V was pared by 3 bases and J by 5 bases, with 2 bases of the junction left unmatched. The CDR3 length is 14 residues. The CDR3 DNA follows: TGTGCCTGTGACCTACTGGGGGATACAGCACAACTCTTCTTT. Translated, it gives CACDLLGDTAQLFF.

About this clone: This clone may be a read error of a much larger clone one base away. V is TRDV2 and J is TRDJ3, with TRDD3 matching 10 bases. CDR3 length equals 17 residues. Germline V gene lookup returns CDR1 GEAIGNYY and CDR2 EKD. CDR3 nucleotides: TGTGCCTGTGACAGTACTGGGGGATCCTGGGGCACCCGACAGATGTTTTTC. Its protein is CACDSTGGSWGTRQMFF.

About this clone itself: Other DNA sequences within the sample encode an identical CDR3. This sequence joins TRDV1 and TRDJ1; D assignment may be TRDD2 or TRDD3 (9 bases each). CDR1 and CDR2 (germline): TSWWSYY, QGS. With 2 bases removed from V and 0 bases from J, the gap between germline ends came to 34 bases. This CDR3 has 23 amino acids. The CDR3 loop is CALGEVRGPSYVSLGEYTDKLIF. CDR3 in DNA: TGTGCTCTTGGGGAAGTTAGGGGGCCTTCCTACGTTTCACTGGGGGAGTACACCGATAAACTCATCTTT.

This clone has more than one count but fewer than ten. A far larger clone is only one base removed, so a read error is likely. The sample has other DNA sequences that encode this CDR3 too. This rearrangement joins TRDV2 to TRDJ3; D unresolved. There are 13 residues in the CDR3. Germline CDR1 reads GEAIGNYY; CDR2 reads EKD. CDR3: CACDTWDTRQMFF. The DNA for the CDR3 is TGTGCCTGTGACACCTGGGACACCCGACAGATGTTCTTC.

V gene TRDV3 combines with J gene TRDJ1, with D tentatively TRDD3 (6 bases). TCRdb is silent on the J gene; assignment here came from matching the DNA to germline. Germline V lookup: CDR1 TVYSNPD, CDR2 GDNSRS (reference sequence). This CDR3 has 12 residues. The V end was cut by 5 bases, the J end by 2 bases, with 12 bases between. In nucleotides, the CDR3 is TGTGCCGTGAAACTGGGAACCGATAAACTCATCTTT. It specifies CAVKLGTDKLIF.